This T cell receptor (beta chain) was captured by sequencing in a study of blood T cells in healthy people across ages. Notes on the study in general: Donor CMV status was unknown, possibly confounding expanded clonotype changes. Roughly linear declines in TCR beta diversity per million T cells occurred with age. Using unsorted PBMCs precluded a conclusive naive versus antigen-experienced comparison.

Then a second PCR, running roughly 7 to 11 cycles, was carried out with a sample-barcoded 5' primer and a J-beta primer mix. Every individual sample yielded 2.5 million or more paired-end reads (each containing CDR3). From the 5' RACE reads, TCRdb called clonotypes with MiXCR, one entry per CDR3 protein. The profile shows under 950,000 distinct CDR3 sequences, about 20% of them singletons. This clonotype was counted many times. What it recognizes is unknown. Sequences were obtained from blood. The TCR sequence derives from a man between 65 and 85 years old in good health.

In DNA form, the CDR3 reads TGCAGTGCCTTCTTGGGCGAGAGCGGGACCAAAAACATTCAGTACTTC. It translates to CSAFLGESGTKNIQYF. The V and J genes are TRBV20-1 and TRBJ2-4; 7 bases fit TRBD2. The CDR3 runs to 16 residues. Germline V lookup: CDR1 DFQATT, CDR2 SNEGSKA (reference sequence). The J segment lost 2 bases and the V segment lost 6 bases, leaving 13 bases of the junction unmatched.